These 7 T cell receptor beta chains came from one sample sequenced in a study of blood T cell repertoires in COVID-19. The protocol was immunoSEQ multiplex PCR, while the TCRdb copy is restricted to in-frame clones and leaves out a portion. The sample holds some 190,000 clones, about four fifths seen once. Source material: peripheral blood. The source is a man aged 60-69 years with acute or convalescent COVID-19.

The chain employs TRBV9 and TRBJ1-1; D is unresolved. CDR3 length: 16 residues. Germline values: CDR1 SGDLS, CDR2 YYNGEE. Trimming removed 4 bases from V and 3 bases from J, with 19 bases in between. The CDR3 sequence is CASSPPYGSGDTEAFF. The CDR3 DNA sequence: TGTGCCAGCAGCCCACCATACGGGAGCGGGGACACTGAAGCTTTCTTT.

CDR3 sequence reads: CASSPGVDTEAFF. The CDR3 coding sequence is TGTGCCAGCAGCCCCGGGGTCGACACTGAAGCTTTCTTT. This chain uses TRBV2 with TRBJ1-1; D unresolved. Germline V gene lookup returns CDR1 SNHLY and CDR2 FYNNEI. The germline V and J ends were trimmed by 6 bases and 3 bases, with 11 bases remaining between them. The CDR3 is 13 amino acids.

V and J are TRBV4-2 and TRBJ2-1, with D perhaps matching TRBD2 (6 bases). CDR1 and CDR2 from the germline V gene are LGHNA and YNFKEQ. This CDR3 comprises 13 residues. Trimming stripped 7 bases from V and 9 bases from J, with 16 bases between. CDR3 sequence: CASTPTRPGEQFF. CDR3 coding DNA: TGTGCCAGCACCCCGACTAGGCCCGGTGAGCAGTTCTTC.

The chain combines TRBV6-5 with TRBJ1-2; no definite D call. The CDR3 is made up of 14 amino acids. The ends were cut back, 7 bases at V and 7 bases at J, with 19 bases in the middle. Germline V CDR1 and CDR2: MNHEY, SVGAGI. CDR3 DNA: TGTGCCAGCACCCCGGGGAGGGATGTGGGTGGCTACACCTTC. This sequence encodes CASTPGRDVGGYTF.

The rearrangement joins TRBV25-1 to TRBJ2-7; TRBD1 matches 7 bases. The junction had 14 bases not matched to a gene; V was cut back by 8 bases and J by 4 bases. CDR1 is MGHDK, CDR2 SYGVNS, per germline. The CDR3 has 15 amino acids. CDR3 nucleotide sequence: TGTGCCAGCGCTGAAACAGGGGCCTTGGCATACGAGCAGTACTTC. It specifies CASAETGALAYEQYF.

DNA for the CDR3: TGTGCCAGCAGCCCGCTCCCGGGACAGCAAAGTTCGATCTACGAGCAGTACTTC. It translates to CASSPLPGQQSSIYEQYF. J is TRBJ2-7 and V is TRBV4-2, with 7 bases fitting TRBD1. The CDR3 covers 18 residues. V gave up 4 bases and J gave up 3 bases; unmatched junction bases: 18. Germline V gene lookup returns CDR1 LGHNA and CDR2 YNFKEQ.

The chain combines TRBV7-3 with TRBJ2-1; a weak D match, TRBD1 (6 bases). This CDR3 region has 11 residues. CDR1 and CDR2 (germline): SGHTA, FQGTGA. CDR3 in DNA: TGTAGGGGGAAACTTTACAATGAGCAGTTCTTC. Its translation: CRGKLYNEQFF.